The 5 T cell receptor beta chains presented below share a single source sample, sequenced in a study of response to subunit inactivated influenza vaccine. Each CDR3 protein is one row after TCRdb ran MiXCR on the RT-PCR reads. The sample lists 650,000 to 800,000 distinct CDR3 sequences; more than 11% were seen once. Sequences were derived from PBMCs from blood, sampled roughly 15 days before vaccination. The receptors stem from a man aged 50 or older who received an inactivated influenza vaccine.

The sample holds a few counts of this clonotype. The chain is built from TRBV11-3 and TRBJ2-1, with unresolved D. CDR3 length: 13 amino acids. V was pared by 4 bases and J by 9 bases, with 13 bases between. Germline lookup yields CDR1 SGHNT and CDR2 YENEEA. Here the CDR3 reads CASSSRPGGEQFF. The CDR3 nucleotides are TGTGCCAGCAGCTCGAGACCTGGCGGTGAGCAGTTCTTC. The entire variable domain, with the rest obtained from reference TRBV11-3 and TRBJ2-1, is as follows: EAGVVQSPRYKIIEKKQPVAFWCNPISGHNTLYWYLQNLGQGPELLIRYENEEAVDDSQLPKDRFSAERLKGVDSTLKIQPAELGDSAVYLCASSSRPGGEQFFGPGTRLTVL.

There are a few counts of this clonotype. The V and J genes are TRBV15 and TRBJ2-2; D call uncertain. Per the germline V gene, CDR1 is LNHNV and CDR2 is YYDKDF (reference sequence). This CDR3 is 13 amino acids long. V was clipped by 1 base and J by 5 bases, with 5 bases between them. DNA of the CDR3: TGTGCCACCAGCAGAGGCGTAACCGGGGAGCTGTTTTTT. It is translated as CATSRGVTGELFF. Variable domain in full (rest from reference TRBV15 and TRBJ2-2): DAMVIQNPRYQVTQFGKPVTLSCSQTLNHNVMYWYQQKSSQAPKLLFHYYDKDFNNEADTPDNFQSRRPNTSFCFLDIRSPGLGDTAMYLCATSRGVTGELFFGEGSRLTVL.

This clonotype was counted many times. The gene calls are TRBV4-1 and TRBJ1-2; 7 bases map to TRBD1. Germline V lookup: CDR1 MGHRA, CDR2 YSYEKL. The V segment lost 0 bases and the J segment 7 bases; nucleotides outside the gene matches: 5. This CDR3 spans 14 amino acids. This CDR3 reads CASSQDRQGVGYTF. The CDR3 nucleotides are TGCGCCAGCAGCCAAGATCGGCAGGGGGTTGGCTACACCTTC.

Written as DNA, the CDR3 is TGCGCCAGCAGCCCCCTAAGTAACTACGAGCAGTACTTC. It is translated as CASSPLSNYEQYF. The chain combines TRBV5-1 with TRBJ2-7; D uncertain. This CDR3 region has 13 residues. The germline V and J ends were trimmed by 4 bases and 3 bases, with 11 bases remaining between them. Germline values: CDR1 SGHRS, CDR2 YFSETQ. Complete variable domain (other parts from reference TRBV5-1 and TRBJ2-7): KAGVTQTPRYLIKTRGQQVTLSCSPISGHRSVSWYQQTPGQGLQFLFEYFSETQRNKGNFPGRFSGRQFSNSRSEMNVSTLELGDSALYLCASSPLSNYEQYFGPGTRLTVT.

This clonotype was seen a few times. The chain has TRBV5-1 and TRBJ2-5; D gene uncertain. Germline V lookup: CDR1 SGHRS, CDR2 YFSETQ. This CDR3 has 14 amino acids. Trimming cost V 1 base and J 4 bases, with 11 bases left between them. The CDR3 region is CASSLNSAPETQYF. The CDR3 region has the DNA TGCGCCAGCAGCTTGAATTCCGCCCCAGAGACCCAGTACTTC.